The present T cell receptor (beta chain) was sequenced within a study of shared clonotypes between healthy human individuals (dated by TCRdb to about 2020). For context, the study as a whole: The cohort comprised two women and a few men aged 18 to 49 years. The study deeply sequenced blood TCR repertoires of roughly five healthy adults to estimate repertoire size and the extent of clonotype sharing between individuals. For each donor, three plates each were used for CD4 naive and CD4 memory, two plates were used for CD8 naive, and one plate was used for CD8 memory. To increase sequencing depth and limit assay-specific biases, TCR repertoire library preparation and sequencing were carried out by different laboratories using diverse techniques. Leukapheresis yielded between about 0.94 and 10 billion PBMCs per donor. The investigation overall reported the following: Sampling was restricted to blood, and TCR repertoires in tissues likely differ from the TCR repertoires found in blood. The genetic and exposure-history diversity represented was limited by the small number of donors. Rarefaction of sorted-subset datasets indicated incomplete sequencing despite the large sequencing depth. Larger estimated clonotype richness was generally found for naive subsets than for memory subsets. Compared with non-shared clonotypes, clonotypes shared by all four sorted-subset donors had higher generation probabilities. Pairwise subsampling indicated that sequencing depth was expected to affect the degree of clonotype sharing among donors. When a few donors were compared, the shared fraction of clonotypes was about 5.2% for naive CD4, 3.5% to 4% for naive CD8, more than 2% for memory CD4, and 0.3% to 0.5% for memory CD8.

Using the deep immunoSEQ assay, TCR CDR3 regions were amplified from genomic DNA by multiplex PCR. For each cell subset, the extracted genomic DNA was distributed evenly across all wells of several immunoSEQ 96-well plates, and each plate served as one replicate. For sorted subsets, 200 ng of genomic DNA, equivalent to 30,000 or so T cell genomes, went into each replicate PCR. The purified libraries were quantified using a Qubit 3.0 fluorometer, sized with a Bioanalyzer 2100, and then quantified again using the KAPA Library Quantification kit. A separate single-read 150-cycle Illumina NextSeq 550 flow cell was used to sequence each immunoSEQ 96-well plate. As for the authors' bioinformatics: Because the immunoSEQ output held only junctional sequences and lacked quality scores, the filtering could not match the filtering applied to full-length reads. To assign V/J genes and CDR3, sequences were annotated using PyIR, a Python wrapper for IgBLAST v1.9, with IMGT germline references. Any read was removed if the V/J assignment was weak (E-value above 1e-6), the CDR3 was missing, or the read contained stop codons, out-of-frame junctions, or ambiguous translated residues. V3J clonotypes were defined as sequences sharing an identical inferred V gene, J gene, and CDR3 amino acid sequence. Percentage overlap between repertoires was calculated by dividing the number of shared unique clonotypes by the size of the smaller repertoire. Richness of each repertoire was evaluated using RTK rarefaction, the Chao1 estimator, and Recon v2.1 estimates of unobserved clonotypes. OLGA was used to compute generation probabilities for all TCRbeta clonotypes that the gDNA method yielded from four donors. Sourced from immuneACCESS, this table was stored by TCRdb with only in-frame sequences that have V and J called. A share of the clones is absent; for the studies checked, an unresolved V gene accounts for under half, and the remainder has no known explanation. That table supplies the V and J calls and clone size; D and trimming were determined from the DNA. Recorded for this sample are over a million clones; around 82% of them occurred a single time. The top ten clones comprise roughly 0.65% of the sample.

V drops 4 bases and J drops 5 bases, leaving 6 bases in between. The CDR3 numbers 12 residues from cysteine through phenylalanine. The retained sequence is limited to the CDR3, 36 bases, with the frame set at the first base. As encoded in the germline V gene, CDR1 is MDHEN while CDR2 is SYDVKM. Comments on this clone: The antigen it binds to is not known. It has no much larger one-base neighbor in the sample; base qualities were not kept.

Healthy HIV-negative adults with no recently reported acute infections or vaccinations were included as donors. Only Caucasian adults living in Nashville, Tennessee, USA were represented among the donors. Magnetic negative selection was used to enrich CD4+ T cells, after which naive cells were positively selected on CD45RA and the negative fraction became the memory subset. Blood was obtained by leukapheresis, after which PBMCs were separated by Ficoll-Histopaque density gradient centrifugation and cryopreserved in liquid nitrogen vapor phase. Analytical flow cytometry was used to check the purity and quantity of every magnetically sorted T cell population. From each sorted fraction, genomic DNA was isolated and quantified by UV absorbance on a Nanodrop 2000c.

In this chain, TRBV28 is recombined with TRBJ1-5; the D gene is unclear. The receptor was isolated from a man in his late teens or twenties in good health. Some clones in this sample may be carry-over from other donors' samples. Sequencing input: memory CD4+ T cells from PBMCs. The cell subset or site label corresponds to: CD45RA-negative fraction. CDR3 loop: CASSSLYQPQHF. The nucleotide sequence is TGTGCCAGCAGTTCCCTCTATCAGCCCCAGCATTTT.